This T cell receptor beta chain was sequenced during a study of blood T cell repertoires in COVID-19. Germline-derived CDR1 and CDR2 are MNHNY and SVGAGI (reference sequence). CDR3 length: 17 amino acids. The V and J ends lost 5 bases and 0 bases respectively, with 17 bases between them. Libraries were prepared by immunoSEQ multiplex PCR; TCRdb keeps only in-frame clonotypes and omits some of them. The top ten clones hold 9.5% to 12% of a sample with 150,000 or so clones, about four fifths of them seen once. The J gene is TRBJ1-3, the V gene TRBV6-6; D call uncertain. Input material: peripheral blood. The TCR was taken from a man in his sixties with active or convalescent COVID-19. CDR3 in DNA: TGTGCCAGCAGTCCTGGCCCTCAGAGGATCTCTGGAAACACCATATATTTT. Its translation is CASSPGPQRISGNTIYF.